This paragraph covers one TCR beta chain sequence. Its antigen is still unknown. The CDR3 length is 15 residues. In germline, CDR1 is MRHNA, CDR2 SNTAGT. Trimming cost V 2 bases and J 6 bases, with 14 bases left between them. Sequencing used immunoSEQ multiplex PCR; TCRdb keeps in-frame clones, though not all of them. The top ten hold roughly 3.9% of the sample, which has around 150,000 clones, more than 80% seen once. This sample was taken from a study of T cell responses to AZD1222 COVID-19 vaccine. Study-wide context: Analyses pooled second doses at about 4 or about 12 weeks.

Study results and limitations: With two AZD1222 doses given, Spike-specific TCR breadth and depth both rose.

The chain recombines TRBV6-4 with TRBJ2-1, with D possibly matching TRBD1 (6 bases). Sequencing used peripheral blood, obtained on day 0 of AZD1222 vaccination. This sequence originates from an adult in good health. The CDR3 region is CASSDRDKNCNEQFF. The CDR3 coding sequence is TGTGCCAGCAGTGACCGGGACAAAAATTGCAATGAGCAGTTCTTC.